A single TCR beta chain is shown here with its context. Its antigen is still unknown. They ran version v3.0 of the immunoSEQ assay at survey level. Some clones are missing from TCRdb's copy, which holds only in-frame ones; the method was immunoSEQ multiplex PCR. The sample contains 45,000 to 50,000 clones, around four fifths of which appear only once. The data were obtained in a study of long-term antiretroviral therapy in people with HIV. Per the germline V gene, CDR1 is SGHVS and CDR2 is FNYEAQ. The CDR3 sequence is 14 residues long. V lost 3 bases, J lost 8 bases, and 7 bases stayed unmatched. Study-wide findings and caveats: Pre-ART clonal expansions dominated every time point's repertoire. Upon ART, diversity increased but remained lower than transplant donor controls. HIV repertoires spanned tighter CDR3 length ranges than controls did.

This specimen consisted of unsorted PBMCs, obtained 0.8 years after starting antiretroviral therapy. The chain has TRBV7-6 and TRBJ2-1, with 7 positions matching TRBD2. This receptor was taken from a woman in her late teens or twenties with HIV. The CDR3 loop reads CASSLGTIGYEQFF. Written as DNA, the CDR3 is TGTGCCAGCAGCTTGGGGACTATCGGGTATGAGCAGTTCTTC.